This T cell receptor (beta chain) came from a study of PD-1 blockade in classical Hodgkin lymphoma (TCRdb year 2020). For the study in its entirety: Nivolumab dosing was 3 mg/kg intravenously every 2 weeks, continuing until either disease progression or unacceptable toxicity. The study used CyTOF and TCR beta sequencing to define a peripheral blood immune signature of response to PD-1 blockade in classical Hodgkin lymphoma.

Genomic DNA was extracted with the Qiagen DNeasy kit from unsorted PBMCs and from negatively selected CD4+ and CD8+ fractions. TCR beta CDR3 regions were subjected to amplification by immunoSEQ multiplex PCR with primers that anneal to V and J segments. A synthetic immune receptor repertoire was used to minimize amplification bias, and any remaining bias was removed computationally after sequencing. Concerning the study's data processing: Custom Python scripts were used to quantify repertoire diversity as the Shannon entropy index. The unsorted, CD4+ and CD8+ repertoires were each analyzed separately, with the exception of combined analyses, where CD4+ and CD8+ sequences were merged in silico. A clone was considered expanded if an increase in frequency of at least 2-fold after treatment relative to C1D1 was found, and a pseudocount of 0.5 was applied to clones undetected at baseline. Clones with 0 or 1 copy at C1D1 were defined as singleton clones, while clones with 2 or more copies were defined as non-singleton clones. Clones expanded in unsorted samples were assigned a CD4+, CD8+ or unknown annotation through matching of protein sequences in sorted samples from the same patient. Wilcoxon tests were applied to paired samples to test diversity changes from C1D1 to C4D1. Sourced from immuneACCESS, this table was stored by TCRdb with only in-frame sequences that have V and J called. A share of the clones is absent; for the studies checked, an unresolved V gene accounts for under half, and the remainder has no known explanation. The V and J calls and clone size were taken over from that table, and D and trimming were inferred from the DNA. Within this sample are approximately 27,000 clones, with more than 65% of them counted one time only. The top ten hold approximately 18% of the sample.

Taken from the germline V gene (reference sequence), the CDR1 and CDR2 loops are LNHDA and SQIVND. The CDR3 runs 13 residues from the cysteine to the phenylalanine. Only the CDR3 portion is preserved as DNA: 39 bases, with reading frame beginning at the first base. V loses 3 bases of germline sequence and J loses 7 bases, and the interval between the two ends is 9 bases. What the study reported, not specific to this receptor: Only a single clinical trial cohort was studied, and what caused the repertoire differences, possibly disease activity or prior therapy, remained undefined. Lower diversity was observed in patients in whom nivolumab was started less than 1 year after ASCT, and these patients were excluded from later analyses so that confounding by immune reconstitution would be avoided. By C4D1, a significant rise was seen in CD4+ TCR diversity but not in CD8+ TCR diversity (p=0.0027 vs p=0.16), and the rise was most apparent among complete responders (p=0.02). Baseline TCR diversity was reported to be lower in newly diagnosed patients than in healthy donors and to be lower still in relapsed/refractory patients. Trial patients with a complete response had baseline diversity similar to that of newly diagnosed patients, while partial responders and progressors had significantly lower diversity.

In regard to this clone: The target of this receptor is not known. Base quality data are lacking; no much larger clone is found one base away.

The sample's time point label is to be understood as: cycle 4 day 1 (C4D1), after less than 7 weeks of nivolumab. Every trial patient had relapsed after autologous stem cell transplantation, and cohorts A, B and C differed in prior brentuximab vedotin exposure. The trial cohort was composed of about 60 patients with relapsed/refractory classical Hodgkin lymphoma, for whom complete response, partial response or progressive disease was recorded as best overall response. Trial patients were treated with single-agent nivolumab in the multi-cohort phase II CheckMate 205 trial. Best overall response was determined by an independent review committee according to the 2007 International Working Group response criteria. PBMCs from the trial were collected at three points: immediately before nivolumab initiation (C1D1), and during therapy at cycle 2 day 1 and cycle 4 day 1. Peripheral blood was collected in 8 mL Vacutainer Cell Preparation Tubes, from which PBMCs were isolated by centrifugation and then cryopreserved.

The sample was peripheral blood mononuclear cells (PBMCs), taken before the fourth cycle of nivolumab. The rearrangement combines TRBV19 with TRBJ1-4; a confident D gene designation cannot be given. The source is a human donor with classical Hodgkin lymphoma. DNA sequence: TGTGCCAGTAGTATCCGGGCCTCTGAAAAACTGTTTTTT. This sequence encodes CASSIRASEKLFF.